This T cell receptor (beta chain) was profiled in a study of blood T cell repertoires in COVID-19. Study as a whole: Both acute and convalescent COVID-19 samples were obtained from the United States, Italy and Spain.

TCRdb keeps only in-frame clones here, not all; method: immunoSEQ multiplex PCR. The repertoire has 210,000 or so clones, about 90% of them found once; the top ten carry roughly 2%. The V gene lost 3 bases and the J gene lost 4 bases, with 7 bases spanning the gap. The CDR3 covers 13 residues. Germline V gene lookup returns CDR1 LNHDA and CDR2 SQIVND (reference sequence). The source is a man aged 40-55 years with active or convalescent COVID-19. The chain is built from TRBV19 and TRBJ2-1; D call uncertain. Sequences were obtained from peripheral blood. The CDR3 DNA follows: TGTGCCAGTAGTATGAGGTTATACAATGAGCAGTTCTTC. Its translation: CASSMRLYNEQFF. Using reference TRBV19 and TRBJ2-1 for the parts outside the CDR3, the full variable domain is DGGITQSPKYLFRKEGQNVTLSCEQNLNHDAMYWYRQDPGQGLRLIYYSQIVNDFQKGDIAEGYSVSREKKESFPLTVTSAQKNPTAFYLCASSMRLYNEQFFGPGTRLTVL.